A single sample gave rise to the 5 T cell receptor beta chains below, sequenced in a study of blood T cell repertoires in COVID-19. Libraries were prepared by immunoSEQ multiplex PCR; TCRdb keeps only in-frame clonotypes and omits some of them. The profile covers about 39,000 clones, with approximately 89% appearing a single time and approximately 2.1% taken by the ten largest. Sample: peripheral blood. All receptors derive from a man between 50 and 59 years old with active COVID-19.

This chain connects TRBV18 to TRBJ1-2; 9 bases line up with TRBD1. The germline V gene has CDR1 KGHSH and CDR2 LQKENI. The CDR3 spans 16 residues. Trimming removed 2 bases from V and 8 bases from J; junction bases left unmatched: 12. The CDR3 reads CASSPTGQGGSVGYTF. The CDR3 DNA reads TGTGCCAGCTCACCAACGGGACAGGGTGGGAGTGTCGGCTACACCTTC.

A single count supports this clone. The chain employs TRBV6-4 and TRBJ2-1; D is possibly TRBD2 (6 bases). The V end was cut by 3 bases, the J end by 3 bases, with 15 bases between. Germline loops: CDR1 MRHNA, CDR2 SNTAGT. The CDR3 has 16 residues. The CDR3 region has the DNA TGTGCCAGCAGTGAAGAACTAGCACAATACTACAATGAGCAGTTCTTC. This sequence encodes CASSEELAQYYNEQFF.

This rearrangement joins TRBV5-4 to TRBJ1-2; D is ambiguous. The CDR3 totals 14 residues. Germline CDR1 is SGHNT and CDR2 is YYREEE (reference sequence). Trimming pared 0 bases from V and 5 bases from J, leaving 11 bases between. The CDR3 DNA reads as TGTGCCAGCAGCTTGGGGCACGATGAATATGGCTACACCTTC. As protein: CASSLGHDEYGYTF.

The chain carries TRBV5-1 and TRBJ2-7, with D possibly matching TRBD1 (6 bases). V was cut by 0 bases and J by 3 bases, with 13 bases left in between. This CDR3 has 15 amino acids. The germline gives CDR1 SGHRS, CDR2 YFSETQ. The CDR3 region is CASSLGDNEGYEQYF. The CDR3, as DNA: TGCGCCAGCAGCTTGGGGGACAACGAAGGCTACGAGCAGTACTTC.

The chain uses TRBV7-2 and TRBJ2-5; 7 bases line up with TRBD2. The CDR3 runs 15 residues. Germline CDR1 is SGHTA and CDR2 is FQGNSA. The junction had 8 bases not matched to a gene; V was cut back by 5 bases and J by 2 bases. CDR3 amino acids: CASSQQLAAQETQYF. Here the CDR3 DNA reads TGTGCCAGCAGCCAACAGCTAGCGGCACAAGAGACCCAGTACTTC.